The T cell receptor beta chain under discussion was sequenced for a study of blood T cell repertoires in COVID-19. The trim removed 10 bases at V and 1 base at J, leaving 17 bases unmatched. The germline gives CDR1 MDHEN, CDR2 SYDVKM. The CDR3 sequence is 18 residues long. The repertoire was sequenced with immunoSEQ multiplex PCR; TCRdb's copy has only in-frame clones and lacks some. The table has approximately 230,000 clones, under 95% seen once. The specimen sequenced was PBMCs or T cells enriched from blood (not recorded which). The sequence was collected from a young woman who had recovered from COVID-19. The chain combines TRBV28 with TRBJ1-1, with TRBD1 identical over 11 bases. CDR3 residues: CAILPSRGTGGKNTEAFF. The CDR3 nucleotides read TGTGCCATCCTTCCCTCTCGAGGGACAGGGGGGAAGAACACTGAAGCTTTCTTT.